The 18 T cell receptor beta chains in this list originate from one sample, sequenced in a study of T cells expressing NK-cell markers. TCRdb processed the 5' RACE reads again and assigns one entry to each CDR3 protein, with no DNA. In all, the sample yields about 260,000 distinct CDR3 sequences. Sample: blood T cells: a sorted CD56 or NKG2C T cell subset, CD4+ or CD8+ T cells, or bulk PBMC T cells (not recorded which). Every receptor here comes from a man aged 18-30 years in good health.

The chain links TRBV15 to TRBJ2-5. In germline, CDR1 is LNHNV, CDR2 YYDKDF (reference sequence). CDR3 length: 14 amino acids. CDR3 sequence: CATSRDKMGETQYF.

The CDR3 sequence: CASSLLGLAGGQETQYF. V usage is TRBV7-2 and J usage is TRBJ2-5; TCRdb lists TRBD2, though no DNA is available to test this call. CDR1 is SGHTA and CDR2 is FQGNSA in the germline V gene. The CDR3 consists of 17 residues.

The gene calls are TRBV19 and TRBJ1-2. The CDR3 extends over 13 amino acids. Germline V lookup: CDR1 LNHDA, CDR2 SQIVND (reference sequence). The CDR3 sequence: CASSIHGQGPLNF.

The chain combines TRBV4-3 with TRBJ2-3. CDR3 length: 16 amino acids. Germline-derived CDR1 and CDR2 are LGHNA and YSLEER. The CDR3 is CASSQDQWSGTDTQYF.

The gene calls are TRBV3-1 and TRBJ2-1; the D call of TRBD2 rests on TCRdb alone, since no DNA is present to check it. This CDR3 comprises 16 residues. The germline V gene has CDR1 LGHDT and CDR2 YNNKEL (reference sequence). The CDR3 sequence: CASSQLGREGIDEQFF.

J is TRBJ1-2 and V is TRBV3-1; the TCRdb call, TRBD1, lacks DNA for checking. Germline V lookup: CDR1 LGHDT, CDR2 YNNKEL (reference sequence). The CDR3 loop spans 16 amino acids. The CDR3 here is CASSQEAVLGGIGYTF. Full variable domain (remainder filled in from reference TRBV3-1 and TRBJ1-2): DTAVSQTPKYLVTQMGNDKSIKCEQNLGHDTMYWYKQDSKKFLKIMFSYNNKELIINETVPNRFSPKSPDKAHLNLHINSLELGDSAVYFCASSQEAVLGGIGYTFGSGTRLTVV.

This chain links TRBV5-1 with TRBJ2-5; TCRdb designates TRBD1, a call that cannot be tested without DNA. CDR1 is SGHRS, CDR2 YFSETQ, per germline. This CDR3 has 14 residues. CDR3 protein: CASSSEGTQETQYF.

The V and J genes are TRBV7-9 and TRBJ2-7. There are 13 residues in the CDR3. Per germline, CDR1 SEHNR and CDR2 FQNEAQ (reference sequence). This CDR3 is CASSLQIGYEQYF.

The chain couples TRBV6-1 to TRBJ2-7; without DNA, the TCRdb call of TRBD1 cannot be checked. The CDR3 spans 17 residues. From germline, CDR1 is MNHNS and CDR2 SASEGT. Here the CDR3 reads CASTPKSGTGLLGEQYF.

This sequence joins TRBV29-1 and TRBJ2-5; the TCRdb D gene call, TRBD2, has no DNA to confirm it. The germline V gene encodes CDR1 SQVTM and CDR2 ANQGSEA. CDR3 size: 13 residues. CDR3 residues: CSAHSGSWETQYF.

The chain uses TRBV29-1 and TRBJ2-1; TCRdb's assignment of TRBD2 cannot be checked, as there is no DNA. The CDR3 covers 14 residues. Germline CDR1 and CDR2: SQVTM and ANQGSEA. The CDR3 spells CSVNLREGLKGQFF.

V gene TRBV3-1 combines with J gene TRBJ2-1; TCRdb selects TRBD2, and the lack of DNA leaves this call unchecked. There are 14 residues in the CDR3. Germline V gene data show CDR1 as LGHDT and CDR2 as YNNKEL (reference sequence). The chain's CDR3 is CASSRRAGEGEQFF.

The chain carries TRBV27 and TRBJ2-3; TCRdb's assignment of TRBD2 cannot be checked, as there is no DNA. The CDR3 is 16 residues long. Germline CDR1 and CDR2: MNHEY and SMNVEV (reference sequence). CDR3 residues: CASSWGREPSTDTQYF.

The chain carries TRBV15 and TRBJ2-2; the D call of TRBD2 rests on TCRdb alone, since no DNA is present to check it. The CDR3 is 16 residues long. The germline CDR1 and CDR2 sequences are LNHNV and YYDKDF (reference sequence). CDR3 protein: CATSREREVNTGELFF.

The chain links TRBV2 to TRBJ2-3; TCRdb's D gene call, TRBD2, goes unchecked for lack of DNA. The CDR3 has 15 residues. The germline V gene encodes CDR1 SNHLY and CDR2 FYNNEI. The CDR3 protein is CASRETSTDTDTQYF.

The V call is TRBV28, the J call TRBJ2-5; the D gene TCRdb calls, TRBD2, cannot be checked with no DNA. Germline V CDR1 and CDR2: MDHEN, SYDVKM. There are 14 residues in the CDR3. This CDR3 is CASSNPREKETQYF.

The rearrangement uses TRBV19 and TRBJ2-2; the D call of TRBD1 rests on TCRdb alone, since no DNA is present to check it. This CDR3 has 13 amino acids. Germline CDR1 and CDR2: LNHDA and SQIVND (reference sequence). The CDR3 loop is CASTGVGTGELFF. The full variable domain, completed using reference TRBV19 and TRBJ2-2, is DGGITQSPKYLFRKEGQNVTLSCEQNLNHDAMYWYRQDPGQGLRLIYYSQIVNDFQKGDIAEGYSVSREKKESFPLTVTSAQKNPTAFYLCASTGVGTGELFFGEGSRLTVL.

The CDR3 loop reads CASSQMGQVSSYEQYF. The chain joins TRBV5-6 to TRBJ2-7; TCRdb returns TRBD1, unconfirmable since there is no DNA. Germline CDR1 SGHDT, CDR2 YYEEEE. This CDR3 comprises 16 residues.